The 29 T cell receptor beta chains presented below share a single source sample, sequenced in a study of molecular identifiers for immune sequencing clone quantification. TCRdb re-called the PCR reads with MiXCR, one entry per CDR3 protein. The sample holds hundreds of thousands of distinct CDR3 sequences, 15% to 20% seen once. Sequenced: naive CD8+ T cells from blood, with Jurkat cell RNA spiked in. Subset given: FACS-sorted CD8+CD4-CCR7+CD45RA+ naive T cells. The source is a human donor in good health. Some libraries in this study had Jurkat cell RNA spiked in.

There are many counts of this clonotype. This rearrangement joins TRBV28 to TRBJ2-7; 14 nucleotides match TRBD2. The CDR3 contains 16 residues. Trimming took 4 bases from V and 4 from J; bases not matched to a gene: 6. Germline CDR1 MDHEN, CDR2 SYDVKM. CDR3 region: CASSSRGLAGAYEQYF. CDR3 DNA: TGTGCCAGCAGTTCCCGGGGACTAGCGGGAGCATACGAGCAGTACTTC.

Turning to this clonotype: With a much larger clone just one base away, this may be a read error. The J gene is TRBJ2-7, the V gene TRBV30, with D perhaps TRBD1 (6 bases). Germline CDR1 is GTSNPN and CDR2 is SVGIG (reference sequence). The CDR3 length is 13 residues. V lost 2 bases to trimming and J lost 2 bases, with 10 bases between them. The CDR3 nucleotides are TGTGCCTGGAGTATTGGGGGCACCTACGAGCAGTACTTC. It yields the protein CAWSIGGTYEQYF.

The CDR3 spells CASSDSNAAGELFF. DNA of the CDR3: TGTGCCAGCAGTGATTCAAATGCGGCCGGGGAGCTGTTTTTT. The chain couples TRBV25-1 to TRBJ2-2; D not resolved. V was trimmed by 3 bases and J by 6 bases, leaving 11 bases between them. Germline V gene data show CDR1 as MGHDK and CDR2 as SYGVNS. The CDR3 runs 14 residues.

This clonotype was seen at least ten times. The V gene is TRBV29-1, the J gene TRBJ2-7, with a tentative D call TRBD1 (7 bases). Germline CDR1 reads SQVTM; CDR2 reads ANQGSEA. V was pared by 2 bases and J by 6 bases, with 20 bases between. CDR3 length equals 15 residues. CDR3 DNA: TGCAGCGTTGAAAACAGGGGAGGACTGACGGGCGAGCAGTACTTC. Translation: CSVENRGGLTGEQYF.

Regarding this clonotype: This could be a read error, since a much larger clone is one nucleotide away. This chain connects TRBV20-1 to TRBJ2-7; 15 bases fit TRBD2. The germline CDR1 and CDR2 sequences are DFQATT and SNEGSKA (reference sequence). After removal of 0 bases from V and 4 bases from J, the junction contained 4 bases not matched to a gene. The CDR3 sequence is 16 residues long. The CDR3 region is CSARDLGTSGGYEQYF. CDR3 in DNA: TGCAGTGCTAGAGATCTCGGGACTAGCGGGGGGTACGAGCAGTACTTC.

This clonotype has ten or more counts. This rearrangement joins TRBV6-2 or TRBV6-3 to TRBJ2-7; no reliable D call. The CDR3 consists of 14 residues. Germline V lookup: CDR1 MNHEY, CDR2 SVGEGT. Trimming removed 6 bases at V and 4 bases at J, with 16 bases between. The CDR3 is CASSPILDLYEQYF. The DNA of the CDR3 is TGTGCCAGCAGCCCTATACTGGATCTATACGAGCAGTACTTC.

The CDR3 sequence: CASSIDPKTGPDTQYF. CDR3 coding DNA: TGTGCCAGTAGTATAGACCCGAAGACGGGCCCCGATACGCAGTATTTT. The chain links TRBV19 to TRBJ2-3; D gene uncertain. Trimming stripped 0 bases from V and 6 bases from J, with 16 bases between. CDR1 LNHDA and CDR2 SQIVND come from the germline V gene (reference sequence). The CDR3 totals 16 residues.

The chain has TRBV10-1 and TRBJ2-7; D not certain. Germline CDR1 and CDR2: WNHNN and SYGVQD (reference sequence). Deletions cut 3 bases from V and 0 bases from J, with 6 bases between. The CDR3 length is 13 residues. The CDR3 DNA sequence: TGCGCCAGCAGTGATGGTTTCTCCTACGAGCAGTACTTC. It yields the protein CASSDGFSYEQYF.

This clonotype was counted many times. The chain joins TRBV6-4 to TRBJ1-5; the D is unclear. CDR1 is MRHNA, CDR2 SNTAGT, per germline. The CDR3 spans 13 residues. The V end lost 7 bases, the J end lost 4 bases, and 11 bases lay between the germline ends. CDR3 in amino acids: CASIVSGNQPQHF. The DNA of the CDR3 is TGTGCCAGCATCGTGTCGGGTAATCAGCCCCAGCATTTT.

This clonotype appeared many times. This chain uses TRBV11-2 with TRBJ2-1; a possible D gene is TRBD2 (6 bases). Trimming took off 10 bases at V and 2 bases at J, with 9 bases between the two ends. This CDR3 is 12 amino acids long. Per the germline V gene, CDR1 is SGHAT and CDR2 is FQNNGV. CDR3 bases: TGTGCCATTGCGGGGACCTACAATGAGCAGTTCTTC. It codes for CAIAGTYNEQFF.

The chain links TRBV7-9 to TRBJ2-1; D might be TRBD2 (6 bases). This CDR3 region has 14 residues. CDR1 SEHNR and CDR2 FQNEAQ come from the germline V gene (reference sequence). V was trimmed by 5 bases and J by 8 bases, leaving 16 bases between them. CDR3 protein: CASSTKGGSDEQFF. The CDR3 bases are TGTGCCAGCAGCACCAAGGGAGGAAGCGATGAGCAGTTCTTC.

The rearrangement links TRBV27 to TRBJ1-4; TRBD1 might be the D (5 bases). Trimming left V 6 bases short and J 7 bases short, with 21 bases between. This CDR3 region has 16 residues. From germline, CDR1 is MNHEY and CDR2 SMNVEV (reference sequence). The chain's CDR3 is CASSSSGPRGVEKLFF. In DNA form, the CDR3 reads TGTGCCAGCAGCTCCTCCGGACCCCGAGGGGTTGAAAAACTGTTTTTT.

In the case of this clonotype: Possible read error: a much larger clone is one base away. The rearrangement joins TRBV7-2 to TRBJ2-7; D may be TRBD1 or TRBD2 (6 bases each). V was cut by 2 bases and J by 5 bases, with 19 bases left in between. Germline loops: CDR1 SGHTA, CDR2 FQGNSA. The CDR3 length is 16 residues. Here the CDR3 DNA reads TGTGCCAGCAGCTTATGGTTTTCGGACGGGGGCCACGAGCAGTACTTC. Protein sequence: CASSLWFSDGGHEQYF.

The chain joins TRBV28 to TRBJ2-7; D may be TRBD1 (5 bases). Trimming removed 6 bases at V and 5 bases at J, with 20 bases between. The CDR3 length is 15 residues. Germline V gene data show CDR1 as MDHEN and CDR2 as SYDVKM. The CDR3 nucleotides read TGTGCCAGCAGCCCTAATGGACATTTTTACGACGAGCAGTACTTC. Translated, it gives CASSPNGHFYDEQYF.

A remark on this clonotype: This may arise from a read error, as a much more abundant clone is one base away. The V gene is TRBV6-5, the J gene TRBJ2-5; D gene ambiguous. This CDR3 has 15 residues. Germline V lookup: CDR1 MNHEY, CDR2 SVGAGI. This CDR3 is CASSYSSGHQETQCF. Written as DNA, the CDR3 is TGTGCCAGCAGTTACTCGTCCGGGCACCAAGAGACCCAGTGCTTC.

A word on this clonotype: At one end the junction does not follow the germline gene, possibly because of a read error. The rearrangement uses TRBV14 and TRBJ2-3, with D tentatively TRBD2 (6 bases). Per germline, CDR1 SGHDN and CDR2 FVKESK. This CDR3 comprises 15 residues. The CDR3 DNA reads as TGTGCCAGCAGCCTCGGGACTTCTAGCACAGATATGCAGTATTTT. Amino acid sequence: CASSLGTSSTDMQYF. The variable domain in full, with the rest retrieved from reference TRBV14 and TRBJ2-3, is EAGVTQFPSHSVIEKGQTVTLRCDPISGHDNLYWYRRVMGKEIKFLLHFVKESKQDESGMPNNRFLAERTGGTYSTLKVQPAELEDSGVYFCASSLGTSSTDMQYFGPGTRLTVL.

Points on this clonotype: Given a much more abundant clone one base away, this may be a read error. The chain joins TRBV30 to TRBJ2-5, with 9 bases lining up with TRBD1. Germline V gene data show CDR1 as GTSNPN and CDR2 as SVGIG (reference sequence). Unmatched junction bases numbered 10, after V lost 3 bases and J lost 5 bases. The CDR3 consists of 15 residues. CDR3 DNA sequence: TGTGCCTGGAGCGCCGGGACAGGGTTTTCGGAGACCCAGTACTTC. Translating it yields CAWSAGTGFSETQYF.

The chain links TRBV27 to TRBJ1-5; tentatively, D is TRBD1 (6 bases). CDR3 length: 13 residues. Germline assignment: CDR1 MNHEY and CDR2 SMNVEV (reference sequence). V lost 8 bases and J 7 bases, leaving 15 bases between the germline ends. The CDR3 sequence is CASGTGLSQPQHF. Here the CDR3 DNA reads TGTGCCAGCGGAACAGGGTTGTCACAGCCCCAGCATTTT.

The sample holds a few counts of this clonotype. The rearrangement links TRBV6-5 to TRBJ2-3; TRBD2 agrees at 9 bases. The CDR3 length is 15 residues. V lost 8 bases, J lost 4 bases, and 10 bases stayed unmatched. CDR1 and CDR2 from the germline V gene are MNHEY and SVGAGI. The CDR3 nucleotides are TGTGCCAGCGCGGCCTCTAGCGGGGAAGCAGATACGCAGTATTTT. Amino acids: CASAASSGEADTQYF.

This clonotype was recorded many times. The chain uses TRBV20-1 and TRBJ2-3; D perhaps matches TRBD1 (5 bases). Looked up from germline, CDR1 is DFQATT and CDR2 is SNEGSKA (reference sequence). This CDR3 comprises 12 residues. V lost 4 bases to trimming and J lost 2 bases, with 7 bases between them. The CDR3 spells CSAMDITDTQYF. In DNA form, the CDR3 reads TGCAGTGCTATGGACATCACAGATACGCAGTATTTT.

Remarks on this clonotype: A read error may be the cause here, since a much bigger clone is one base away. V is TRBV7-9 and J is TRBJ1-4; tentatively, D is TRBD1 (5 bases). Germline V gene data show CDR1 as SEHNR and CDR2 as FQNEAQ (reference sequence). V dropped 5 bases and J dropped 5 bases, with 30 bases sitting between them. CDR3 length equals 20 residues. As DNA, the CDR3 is TGTGCCAGCAGCCACACGAATTTGACAGCTATAGTATACTGGAATGAAAAACTGTTTTTT. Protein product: CASSHTNLTAIVYWNEKLFF.

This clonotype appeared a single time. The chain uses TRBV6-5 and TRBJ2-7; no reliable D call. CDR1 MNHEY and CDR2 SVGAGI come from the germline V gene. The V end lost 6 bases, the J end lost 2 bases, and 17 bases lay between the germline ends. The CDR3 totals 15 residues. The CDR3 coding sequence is TGTGCCAGCAGCGAGATAGGAATTCGAACCTACGAGCAGTACTTC. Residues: CASSEIGIRTYEQYF.

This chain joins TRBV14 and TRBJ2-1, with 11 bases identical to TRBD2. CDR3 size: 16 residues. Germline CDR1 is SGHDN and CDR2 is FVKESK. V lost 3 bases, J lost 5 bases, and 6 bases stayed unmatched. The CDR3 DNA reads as TGTGCCAGCAGCCAGATGGGACTAGCGGCCCACAATGAGCAGTTCTTC. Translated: CASSQMGLAAHNEQFF.

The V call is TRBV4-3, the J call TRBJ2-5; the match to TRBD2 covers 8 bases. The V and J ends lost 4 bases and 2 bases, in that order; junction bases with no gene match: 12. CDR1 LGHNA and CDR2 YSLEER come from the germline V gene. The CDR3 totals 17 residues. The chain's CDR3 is CASSRTASGWIQETQYF. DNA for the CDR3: TGCGCCAGCAGCCGAACCGCTAGCGGGTGGATACAAGAGACCCAGTACTTC.

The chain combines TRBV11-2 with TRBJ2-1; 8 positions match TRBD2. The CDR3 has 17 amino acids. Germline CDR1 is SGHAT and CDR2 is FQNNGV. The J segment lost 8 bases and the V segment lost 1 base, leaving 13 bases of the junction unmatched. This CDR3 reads CASSLVPPERERDEQFF. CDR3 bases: TGTGCCAGCAGCTTAGTCCCCCCTGAGCGGGAGAGAGATGAGCAGTTCTTC. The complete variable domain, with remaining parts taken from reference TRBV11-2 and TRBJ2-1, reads EAGVAQSPRYKIIEKRQSVAFWCNPISGHATLYWYQQILGQGPKLLIQFQNNGVVDDSQLPKDRFSAERLKGVDSTLKIQPAKLEDSAVYLCASSLVPPERERDEQFFGPGTRLTVL.

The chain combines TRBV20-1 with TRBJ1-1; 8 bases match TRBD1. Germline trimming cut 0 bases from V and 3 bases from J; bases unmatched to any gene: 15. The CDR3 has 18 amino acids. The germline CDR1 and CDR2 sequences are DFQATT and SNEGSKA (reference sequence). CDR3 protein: CSARDPAPRGRLDTEAFF. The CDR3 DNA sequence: TGCAGTGCTAGAGATCCGGCCCCCAGGGGGCGTCTGGACACTGAAGCTTTCTTT.

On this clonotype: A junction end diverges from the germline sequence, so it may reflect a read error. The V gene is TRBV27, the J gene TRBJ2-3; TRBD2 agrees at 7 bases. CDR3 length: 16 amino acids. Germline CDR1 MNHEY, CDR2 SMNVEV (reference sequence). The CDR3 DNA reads TGTGCCAGCAGCTCGACCCGGACTAGAAAAACAGGTACGCAGTATTTT. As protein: CASSSTRTRKTGTQYF.

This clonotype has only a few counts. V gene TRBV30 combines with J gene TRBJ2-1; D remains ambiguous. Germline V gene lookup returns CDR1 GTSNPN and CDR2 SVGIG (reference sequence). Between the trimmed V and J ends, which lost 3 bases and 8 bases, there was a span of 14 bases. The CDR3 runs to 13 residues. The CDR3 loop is CAWSPEVFHEQFF. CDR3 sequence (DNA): TGTGCCTGGAGCCCTGAAGTATTCCATGAGCAGTTCTTC.

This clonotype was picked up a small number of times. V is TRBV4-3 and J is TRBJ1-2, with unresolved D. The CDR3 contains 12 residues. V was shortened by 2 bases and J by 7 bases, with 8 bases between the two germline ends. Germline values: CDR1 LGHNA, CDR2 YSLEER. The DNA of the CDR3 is TGCGCCAGCAGCCAAACAGTGCCTGGCTACACCTTC. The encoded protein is CASSQTVPGYTF.